Each of the 16 T cell receptor beta chains below was sequenced from the same sample in a study of cytomegalovirus exposure and HLA in healthy donors. PCR involved 60 Vbeta and 13 Jbeta primers. The method was immunoSEQ multiplex PCR; TCRdb's version includes in-frame clones alone and lacks a portion of them. The table lists roughly 200,000 clones, more than 60% of them singletons. The sample taken for sequencing was PBMCs. These receptors all come from a woman aged 60-75 years in good health and CMV-seropositive.

The V gene is TRBV7-8, the J gene TRBJ2-7; D possibly corresponds to TRBD2 (6 bases). The germline gives CDR1 SGHVS, CDR2 FQNEAQ. The CDR3 covers 15 residues. Trimming took off 5 bases at V and 5 bases at J, with 19 bases between the two ends. The CDR3: CASSPILTSHNEQYF. The CDR3 bases are TGTGCCAGCAGCCCAATCCTCACTAGCCATAACGAGCAGTACTTC.

J is TRBJ2-1 and V is TRBV30; TRBD2 agrees at 10 bases. CDR3 size: 16 residues. The ends lost 4 bases at V and 1 base at J; junction bases unmatched: 7. In germline, CDR1 is GTSNPN, CDR2 SVGIG (reference sequence). The CDR3 sequence is CAWNVLAGASYNEQFF. In DNA form, the CDR3 reads TGTGCCTGGAACGTCCTAGCGGGGGCATCCTACAATGAGCAGTTCTTC.

The rearrangement joins TRBV4-3 to TRBJ1-4, with D perhaps matching TRBD1 (5 bases). Germline-derived CDR1 and CDR2 are LGHNA and YSLEER. Deletions cut 0 bases from V and 4 bases from J, with 9 bases between. This CDR3 comprises 15 residues. CDR3 in amino acids: CASSQDRQFNEKLFF. CDR3 nucleotides: TGCGCCAGCAGCCAAGATCGACAGTTTAATGAAAAACTGTTTTTT.

The chain has TRBV2 and TRBJ2-7, with 16 nucleotides matching TRBD2. Looked up from germline, CDR1 is SNHLY and CDR2 is FYNNEI. V was clipped by 9 bases and J by 12 bases; unmatched bases: 14. The CDR3 is 15 amino acids. The CDR3 DNA is TGTGCCAGGGAGGGACTAGCGGGAGGGCTCAGCTCGCTGTACTTC. This sequence encodes CAREGLAGGLSSLYF.

The rearrangement uses TRBV28 and TRBJ1-5, with 8 bases identical to TRBD1. Germline-derived CDR1 and CDR2 are MDHEN and SYDVKM. CDR3 length: 16 amino acids. J lost 7 bases, V lost 6 bases, and 14 bases had no gene match. This chain's CDR3 is CASRLFSGTGRQPQHF. CDR3 in DNA: TGTGCCAGCAGATTGTTTTCCGGGACAGGACGACAGCCCCAGCATTTT. Drawing the rest from reference TRBV28 and TRBJ1-5, the complete variable domain is DVKVTQSSRYLVKRTGEKVFLECVQDMDHENMFWYRQDPGLGLRLIYFSYDVKMKEKGDIPEGYSVSREKKERFSLILESASTNQTSMYLCASRLFSGTGRQPQHFGDGTRLSIL.

The chain has TRBV7-7 and TRBJ2-5; 11 bases fit TRBD2. In germline, CDR1 is SSHAT, CDR2 FNYEAQ (reference sequence). After removal of 5 bases from V and 2 bases from J, the junction contained 7 bases not matched to a gene. This CDR3 has 16 amino acids. DNA of the CDR3: TGTGCCAGCAGCCCGATAGCGGGGGGGCGTCAAGAGACCCAGTACTTC. This gives the protein CASSPIAGGRQETQYF.

This clone was recorded a few times. The chain employs TRBV28 and TRBJ1-1; 7 bases fit TRBD1. The CDR3 runs to 12 residues. Germline CDR1 reads MDHEN; CDR2 reads SYDVKM. V was pared by 7 bases and J by 5 bases, with 4 bases of the junction left unmatched. CDR3 protein: CASKTGETEAFF. The CDR3 region has the DNA TGTGCCAGCAAAACAGGGGAAACTGAAGCTTTCTTT.

This clone was observed once. In the same sample, other DNA sequences code for this CDR3. The CDR3 is CASSQKTSGVGELFF. CDR3 bases: TGCGCCAGCAGTCAAAAGACTAGCGGGGTCGGGGAGCTGTTTTTT. The chain uses TRBV4-1 and TRBJ2-2, with 11 bases matching TRBD2. The CDR3 totals 15 residues. Germline lookup yields CDR1 MGHRA and CDR2 YSYEKL. V lost 6 bases and J lost 7; bases outside the gene matches: 7.

The J gene is TRBJ2-5, the V gene TRBV29-1, with D possibly matching TRBD2 (5 bases). V lost 8 bases and J 5 bases, leaving 15 bases between the germline ends. CDR1 and CDR2 from the germline V gene are SQVTM and ANQGSEA. The CDR3 loop spans 12 amino acids. The CDR3 spells CSIILTGETQYF. The CDR3 DNA is TGCAGCATAATCTTAACGGGGGAGACCCAGTACTTC.

The J gene is TRBJ1-5, the V gene TRBV7-9, with D uncertain. The CDR3 has 14 amino acids. CDR1 and CDR2 from the germline V gene are SEHNR and FQNEAQ (reference sequence). The germline V and J ends were trimmed by 0 bases and 5 bases, with 8 bases remaining between them. CDR3 DNA sequence: TGTGCCAGCAGCTTAGCGCGAGCTGATCAGCCCCAGCATTTT. Encoded protein: CASSLARADQPQHF.

The sample holds one count of this clone. The V and J genes are TRBV4-2 and TRBJ1-2; the match to TRBD1 covers 12 bases. Losses at the gene ends were 2 bases for V and 7 bases for J; bases not matched to a gene: 5. CDR3 length: 15 amino acids. Germline V gene data show CDR1 as LGHNA and CDR2 as YNFKEQ. Written as DNA, the CDR3 is TGTGCCAGCAGCCAACCGGGACAGGGGGCTTTTGGCTACACCTTC. Its protein is CASSQPGQGAFGYTF.

This chain links TRBV5-4 with TRBJ2-5; a weak D match, TRBD1 (6 bases). CDR3 length: 14 residues. Germline CDR1 and CDR2: SGHNT and YYREEE (reference sequence). V was shortened by 5 bases and J by 2 bases, with 13 bases between the two germline ends. The CDR3 nucleotides read TGTGCCAGCAGACCGACAGGAACTCAAGAGACCCAGTACTTC. Its translation is CASRPTGTQETQYF.

The rearrangement joins TRBV30 to TRBJ1-4; D unresolved. V lost 0 bases, J lost 4 bases, and 9 bases lay in between. CDR1 and CDR2 (germline): GTSNPN, SVGIG (reference sequence). This CDR3 spans 14 amino acids. DNA for the CDR3: TGTGCCTGGAGTGTACGGGCGGGTAATGAAAAACTGTTTTTT. Its protein product is CAWSVRAGNEKLFF.

V is TRBV5-4 and J is TRBJ2-2, with 8 bases that match TRBD1. In germline, CDR1 is SGHNT, CDR2 YYREEE (reference sequence). V shed 3 bases, J shed 1 base, and the junction held 5 bases outside the gene matches. The CDR3 is 16 amino acids. CDR3 DNA: TGTGCCAGCAGCTCTATCGGACAGGGGAACACCGGGGAGCTGTTTTTT. Its protein is CASSSIGQGNTGELFF. The full variable domain, rest sourced from reference TRBV5-4 and TRBJ2-2, is ETGVTQSPTHLIKTRGQQVTLRCSSQSGHNTVSWYQQALGQGPQFIFQYYREEENGRGNFPPRFSGLQFPNYSSELNVNALELDDSALYLCASSSIGQGNTGELFFGEGSRLTVL.

Only a few counts were recorded for this clone. The chain is built from TRBV11-3 and TRBJ1-2; 7 bases match TRBD1. Trimming removed 5 bases from V and 0 bases from J; junction bases left unmatched: 9. Germline V gene data show CDR1 as SGHNT and CDR2 as YENEEA. CDR3 length: 16 residues. The CDR3 loop reads CASSAWDRLANYGYTF. As DNA, the CDR3 is TGTGCCAGCAGCGCATGGGACAGATTAGCTAACTATGGCTACACCTTC.

This clone was seen once. The rearrangement links TRBV5-6 to TRBJ2-7; no reliable D call. Trimming took off 0 bases at V and 4 bases at J, with 11 bases between the two ends. Germline CDR1 SGHDT, CDR2 YYEEEE. The length of the CDR3 is 14 residues. The CDR3 is CASSLGVLGYEQYF. For the CDR3, the DNA is TGTGCCAGCAGCTTGGGTGTACTTGGTTACGAGCAGTACTTC.